This T cell receptor beta chain stems from a study of shared clonotypes between healthy human individuals. Germline V CDR1 and CDR2: SGHRS, YFSETQ. The CDR3 totals 16 residues. The trim removed 4 bases at V and 1 base at J, leaving 4 bases unmatched. Findings and limits, study-wide: Compared with memory subsets, naive subsets generally had larger estimated richness. Compared with clonotypes that all four donors shared, non-shared clonotypes had lower generation probabilities. Clonotype sharing among donors was expected to depend on sequencing depth.

Notes on this clone: The antigen remains undetermined.

Sequencing used immunoSEQ multiplex PCR; TCRdb keeps in-frame clones, though not all of them. The sample yields 1,400,000 or so clones, 98% to 99% seen once. Subsets obtained from CD4+ cells comprised CD45RA+ naive and CD45RA-negative memory cells. Sequenced sample: naive CD4+ T cells sorted from blood. Subset given: CD45RA+ positively selected. This clonotype was sampled from a young man in good health. This chain joins TRBV5-1 and TRBJ2-1; 11 bases align to TRBD2. The CDR3 reads CASSQGLAASYNEQFF. The CDR3 nucleotides are TGCGCCAGCAGCCAGGGACTAGCGGCTTCCTACAATGAGCAGTTCTTC. The full variable domain, in which reference TRBV5-1 and TRBJ2-1 provide the parts outside the CDR3, is KAGVTQTPRYLIKTRGQQVTLSCSPISGHRSVSWYQQTPGQGLQFLFEYFSETQRNKGNFPGRFSGRQFSNSRSEMNVSTLELGDSALYLCASSQGLAASYNEQFFGPGTRLTVL.